The 8 T cell receptor beta chains below come from one sample, sequenced in a study of T-cell reconstitution after alpha-beta-depleted transplantation in children. The TCRbeta library incorporated unique molecular identifiers. TCRdb analysed the PCR reads with MiXCR anew, one entry per CDR3 protein. Here the sample spans hundreds of thousands of distinct CDR3 sequences, around 14% being singletons. The input for sequencing was PBMCs, taken before TCRalphabeta/CD19-depleted stem cell transplant. Every receptor here comes from a girl aged 2-10 years with congenital amegakaryocytic thrombocytopenia, due to receive a stem cell transplant.

In this sample, this clonotype turned up many times. The CDR3 loop reads CSSEQGHGETQYF. The CDR3 nucleotides read TGCAGCTCGGAACAGGGGCACGGGGAGACCCAGTACTTC. The chain is built from TRBV29-1 and TRBJ2-5; 7 positions match TRBD1. This CDR3 contains 13 residues. Germline V lookup: CDR1 SQVTM, CDR2 ANQGSEA. With V trimmed by 8 bases and J by 5 bases, 11 bases remained unmatched.

This clonotype was seen many times. This sequence joins TRBV27 and TRBJ1-2; TRBD1 matches at 8 bases. The junction had 5 bases not matched to a gene; V was cut back by 3 bases and J by 8 bases. Germline assignment: CDR1 MNHEY and CDR2 SMNVEV (reference sequence). The length of the CDR3 is 13 residues. The CDR3 DNA sequence: TGTGCCAGCAGTTTTCCGGACAGGGCCGGCTACACCTTC. The encoded protein is CASSFPDRAGYTF.

This clonotype has a count of ten or more. The chain employs TRBV5-1 and TRBJ2-1; D not resolved. Germline V gene sequence: CDR1 SGHRS, CDR2 YFSETQ. This CDR3 has 13 amino acids. V was trimmed by 2 bases and J by 5 bases, leaving 8 bases between them. CDR3 nucleotides: TGCGCCAGCAGCTTTGTAGGCCACAATGAGCAGTTCTTC. It translates to CASSFVGHNEQFF.

About this clonotype: Since the CDR3 does not end with the conserved phenylalanine or tryptophan, this likely comes from a read error. The chain combines TRBV5-1 with TRBJ1-1; D gene ambiguous. The CDR3 runs to 14 residues. Germline V gene data show CDR1 as SGHRS and CDR2 as YFSETQ. The CDR3 is CASSPYPVNTEAFY. The CDR3 region has the DNA TGCGCCAGCAGCCCCTATCCAGTGAACACAGAAGCTTTCTAT.

The chain recombines TRBV7-2 with TRBJ2-7, with 9 positions matching TRBD2. This CDR3 has 14 residues. Germline CDR1 and CDR2: SGHTA and FQGNSA. V was pared by 3 bases and J by 5 bases, with 5 bases of the junction left unmatched. The CDR3: CASSFQREDHEQYF. For the CDR3, the DNA is TGTGCCAGCAGCTTTCAGCGGGAGGACCACGAGCAGTACTTC.

This clonotype has ten or more counts. This chain links TRBV4-1 with TRBJ2-3; perhaps TRBD2 as D (6 bases). The CDR3 is 16 amino acids. V lost 3 bases and J lost 2, with 15 bases in between. Looked up from germline, CDR1 is MGHRA and CDR2 is YSYEKL. The CDR3 DNA reads TGCGCCAGCAGCCATATCGGGGGAGAAGACACAGATACGCAGTATTTT. Its protein product is CASSHIGGEDTDTQYF.

This clonotype was seen many times. The chain employs TRBV6-1 and TRBJ2-3; 11 nucleotides agree with TRBD2. V shed 7 bases and J 0 bases; nucleotides not matched to a gene: 6. The germline V gene encodes CDR1 MNHNS and CDR2 SASEGT. The CDR3 extends over 16 amino acids. The CDR3 spells CASTPGLADSTDTQYF. The CDR3 DNA reads TGTGCCAGCACCCCGGGACTAGCGGATAGCACAGATACGCAGTATTTT.

This clonotype came up a few times. The gene calls are TRBV5-1 and TRBJ1-4; TRBD1 might be the D (5 bases). The germline V gene has CDR1 SGHRS and CDR2 YFSETQ. This CDR3 spans 15 amino acids. V gave up 4 bases and J gave up 6 bases, with 16 bases separating them. The chain's CDR3 is CASSDGRGTDEKLFF. The CDR3 DNA is TGCGCCAGCAGCGACGGGAGGGGCACTGATGAAAAACTGTTTTTT.